The rows below give T cell receptor beta chains drawn from one sample of a study of blood T cell repertoires in COVID-19. Sequenced by immunoSEQ multiplex PCR; TCRdb stores in-frame clones only, minus some. This table has roughly 200,000 clones, roughly 78% appearing once. Sequencing was performed on peripheral blood. The receptors were gathered from a woman aged 80 or over with active or convalescent COVID-19. Both conserved end residues are part of each CDR3.

v_gene	CDR3aa
TRBV6-6	CASSYSGGYHTDTQYF
TRBV28	CASSLPGGGDSTDTQYF
TRBV13	CASSFSVQAFF
TRBV18	CASSPFGPTGGHGYTF
TRBV12-3/TRBV12-4	CASRYTDTQYF
TRBV7-2	CASSLPGSGNTIYF
TRBV2	CASSPDRVQETQYF
TRBV4-1	CASSQEGIAYEQYF
TRBV3-1/TRBV3-2	CASSQAGTGYEKLFF
TRBV19	CASSINRVETQYF
TRBV5-1	CASSLVGGHEQYF
TRBV7-9	CASSFRDSNSPLHF
TRBV2	CASSDGLAGRETQYF
TRBV10-1	CASSEYRLAGANEQFF
TRBV21-1	CASSKGKDRGETQYF
TRBV6-5	CASSDHQGYEQYF
TRBV5-1	CASSLDLSGGATDTQYF
TRBV9	CASSTGTGDVEAFF
TRBV5-5	CASSLVTGGEQYF
TRBV11-2	CASSLRQWGNIQYF
TRBV24-1	CATSDHAGYSVSGELFF
TRBV29-1	CSVEGTGGFGYTF
TRBV2	CASRTGRGNTEAFF